This T cell receptor beta chain was documented in a study of cytomegalovirus exposure and HLA in healthy donors. With respect to this clone: Its matching antigen is unknown.

Study results and limitations: Cytomegalovirus-associated TCR beta chains were listed, numbering 150 to 200. There were a few CMV-associated chains whose specificity for CMV antigens was confirmed in vitro.

TCRdb keeps only in-frame clones here, not all; method: immunoSEQ multiplex PCR. The data hold about 55,000 clones, with around 90% observed a single time. The ends lost 4 bases at V and 4 bases at J; junction bases unmatched: 10. This CDR3 is built from 15 residues. Germline V gives CDR1 SGHRS, CDR2 YFSETQ. This chain uses TRBV5-1 with TRBJ2-5; 7 bases fit TRBD2. Sequencing used PBMCs. The clonotype comes from a man younger than 30 in good health and CMV-seronegative. The CDR3, as DNA: TGCGCCAGCAGCGACGGGGGAGGGCCTCTAGAGACCCAGTACTTC. Protein: CASSDGGGPLETQYF.